Following are 2 T cell receptor beta chains from one sample sequenced in a study of blood T cells in healthy people across ages. Then a second PCR, running about 6 to 12 cycles, was carried out with a sample-barcoded 5' primer and a J-beta primer mix. TCRdb re-called the 5' RACE reads with MiXCR, one entry per CDR3 protein. The data hold 850,000 or so distinct CDR3 sequences, with roughly 26% observed a single time. Source material: blood. All receptors come from a woman older than 75 in good health.

There are many counts of this clonotype. This chain connects TRBV11-2 to TRBJ1-1; 8 bases line up with TRBD1. The ends lost 5 bases at V and 5 bases at J; junction bases unmatched: 10. Germline V gene lookup returns CDR1 SGHAT and CDR2 FQNNGV. The CDR3 length is 15 residues. For the CDR3, the DNA is TGTGCCAGCAGCCCCAGGACAGGGAGGGAAACTGAAGCTTTCTTT. Its protein product is CASSPRTGRETEAFF.

Note on this clonotype: A much more abundant neighbour one base away suggests this may be a read error. The V call is TRBV30, the J call TRBJ2-1, with D maybe TRBD2 (5 bases). The assigned J gene may be wrong: the sequence end matches TRBJ2-7 better. The CDR3 is made up of 14 amino acids. Germline CDR1 and CDR2: GTSNPN and SVGIG (reference sequence). CDR3 sequence (DNA): TGTGCCTGGAGGGACTGGAGCTCCTACAATGAGCAGTACTTC. Its translation is CAWRDWSSYNEQYF.